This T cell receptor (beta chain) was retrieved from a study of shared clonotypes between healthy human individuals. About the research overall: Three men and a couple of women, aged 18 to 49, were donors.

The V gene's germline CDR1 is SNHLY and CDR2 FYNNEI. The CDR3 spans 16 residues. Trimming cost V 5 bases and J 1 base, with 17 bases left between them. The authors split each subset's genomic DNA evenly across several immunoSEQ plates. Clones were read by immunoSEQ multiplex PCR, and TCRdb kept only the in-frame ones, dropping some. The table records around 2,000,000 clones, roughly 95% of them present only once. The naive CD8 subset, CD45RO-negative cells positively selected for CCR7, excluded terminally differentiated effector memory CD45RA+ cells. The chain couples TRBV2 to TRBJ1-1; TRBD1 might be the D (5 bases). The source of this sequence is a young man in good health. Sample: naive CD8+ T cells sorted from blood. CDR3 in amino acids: CASSSRQGPANTEAFF. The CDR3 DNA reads TGTGCCAGCAGTTCCCGGCAGGGCCCCGCGAACACTGAAGCTTTCTTT.